This T cell receptor (beta chain) came from a study of CD8+CD57+ T cells in acquired aplastic anemia listed by TCRdb under 2018. The study in broad terms: On average, sorted CD4+ and CD8+ cells yielded around 3.5 ug of extracted DNA, with a range of roughly 0.18 to 30 ug. Healthy donor samples averaged about 10 million reads for CD4+ and 11 million to 13 million for CD8+ cells.

V and J lose 8 bases and 0 bases, and a span of 14 bases separates them. CDR1 and CDR2 are read off the germline V gene as WSHSY and SAAADI. The CDR3, cysteine through phenylalanine, is 14 amino acids long. The CDR3 DNA has 42 bases and is translated from base 1. The paper's findings and limits, for the study overall: Although some 28 CD8+ CDR3 sequences were shared by patients and controls, these sequences appeared highly expressed in patients and within the immunodominant clones of patients. Between patients and healthy controls, no significant difference in CD8+ Simpson's diversity was found (P=0.060).

Profiling of TCR beta VDJ combinations and CDR3 sequences used genomic DNA as the template. TCR repertoire sequencing was run on an Illumina HiSeq 2000. Concerning the study's data processing: TRBV/TRBJ rearrangement plots, CDR3 size and DJ length profiles, and Simpson's diversity index were used to evaluate the repertoires. The immunodominant clone was defined as the most abundant DNA sequence in deep sequencing data. CDR3 amino acid sequences were checked for sharing across subjects and were also compared against the VDJdb database and published repertoires. The public sequencing data were trimmed at Q25 with fastp and processed into clonotypes with MiXCR by TCRdb, which kept only in-frame beta chains. CDR3 protein sequences are deduplicated, and each keeps its most common genes and DNA. The V and J calls here are based on TCRdb, not the publication. Within this sample are 65,000 or so distinct CDR3 sequences, with 55% of them counted one time only. Of the sample, 2% to 2.5% is held by the ten largest clones.

TCR repertoires of sorted CD4+ and CD8+ blood T cells from severe aplastic anemia patients and healthy subjects were deep-sequenced in the study. Ficoll-Paque density gradient centrifugation was used to isolate peripheral blood mononuclear cells. Before DNA was extracted, CD4+ and CD8+ T cells were sorted using either FACS or magnetic beads. Taking its sample share into account, this clonotype is medium-sized (0.01 to 0.1%). What antigen it recognizes has not been identified. Base qualities are not provided; no much larger clone lies one nucleotide away. The sequence derives from a human donor in good health, serving as a control. Recombination connected TRBV10-2 to TRBJ2-7; the D call is possibly TRBD1 or TRBD2, each sharing 5 bases. The sequenced material came from sorted CD4+, CD8+, or CD8+CD57+ T cells (not recorded which) from PBMCs. CDR3 sequence: CASRLGTGSYEQYF. The nucleotides are TGCGCCAGCCGGCTCGGGACCGGCTCCTACGAGCAGTACTTC.